This TCR beta chain was profiled in a study of T cell clusters in autoimmune cytopenias (dated by TCRdb to the late 2010s). Study-level background: TRB sequencing reached a median depth of 51,575 reads per sample and yielded a median of 2,350 distinct TRB clonotypes per sample. TRB and IGH repertoires from peripheral blood were sequenced in autoimmune cytopenia patients at active disease and during treatment follow-up, with healthy, CLL and autoimmune hepatitis controls included alongside. The study was designed to test whether a disease-specific immune repertoire signature usable as a blood-based biomarker is carried by autoimmune cytopenia patients. On the study overall, not on this receptor specifically: TRB repertoire shifts, with less even repertoires observed in secondary cytopenia and CLL, were mostly attributed to lymphoma bias rather than autoimmunity. The T cell clusters were defined only in silico, and the functional role of the clusters still needed to be validated experimentally. In the comparison of secondary cytopenia with CLL, the cluster-lack signature was not observed, apparently because the dominant lymphoma-associated repertoire masked the signature. GLIPH suggested that primary autoimmune cytopenia patients lacked physiological T cell clusters: some 53 clusters were exclusive to healthy donors versus 17 exclusive to patients. Healthy donors had almost three times as many exclusive TRB clusters as active autoimmune hepatitis patients, a finding consistent with an autoimmunity-wide signature.

In regard to this clonotype: Its binding antigen is unknown.

TRB rearrangements were amplified by multiplex PCR following a touch-down protocol, with the TRB-A and TRB-B primer pools mixed in one tube. Illumina adapters and sample indices were added to the amplicons through two consecutive PCR reactions using Phusion HS II polymerase. The amplicons were gel-purified using the NucleoSpin Gel and PCR Clean-up kit, after which quantification was performed by Qubit and quality was checked on an Agilent 2100 Bioanalyzer. Sequencing of the libraries was performed on an Illumina MiSeq with 600-cycle, single-indexed, paired-end runs. Concerning the study's data processing: MiXCR version 2.1.12 with the default MiXCR reference library was used to align and assemble TRB reads. A clone was defined by each unique CDR3 nucleotide sequence, and the analysis included only productive sequences supported by at least two reads. Alpha-parameterized diversity profiles (alpha 0 to 5), including the Shannon (alpha 1) and Simpson (alpha 2) indices, were computed with an R script to assess repertoire diversity. Combinatorial TRB VJ usage was calculated with the tcR package and was compared between cohorts by principal component analysis performed with ade4. GLIPH clustering of TCRbeta CDR3s was carried out on cohort pairs matched by age and read depth, and cluster frequencies were compared by Wilcoxon test. TCRdb reprocessed the sequencing reads and holds a single record per CDR3 protein sequence, with no DNA. TCRdb assigned the V and J calls; the authors' analysis was not used. In this sample's table one finds roughly 8,100 distinct CDR3 sequences. 5% to 5.5% of the sample is taken by the ten largest.

For each sample, TRB amplification used roughly 250 ng of peripheral blood genomic DNA, equal to 35,000 to 40,000 genome equivalents. From a lookup of the germline V gene, CDR1 and CDR2 are MNHEY and SVGAGI. The CDR3 runs 15 amino acids, cysteine and phenylalanine included. A DNA sequence was not provided. The rearranged segments are TRBV6-5 and TRBJ2-7; TCRdb's D gene call, TRBD1, goes unchecked for lack of DNA. Sequencing input: peripheral blood. This TCR came from a human donor with an autoimmune cytopenia or autoimmune hepatitis (not recorded which). CDR3 sequence: CASSVQTQGTYEQYF.